The 3 T cell receptor beta chains presented below share a single source sample, sequenced in a study of OX40 agonist ivuxolimab in advanced cancers. The receptor library was made with the immunoSEQ multiplex PCR assay. TCRdb limited this immuneACCESS table to in-frame rearrangements with V and J called. A share of clones is missing; checked studies link under half to unresolved V genes, and the rest is unexplained. The sample table lists some 77,000 clones, roughly 87% of them with a count of one. The ten largest clones take up more than 1.5% of the sample. This sample comprised CD4+ or CD8+ T cells sorted from blood, obtained in a trial of the OX40 agonist ivuxolimab. All receptors derive from an adult with an advanced solid tumor such as melanoma, head and neck, liver or kidney cancer.

This chain uses TRBV19 with TRBJ1-5, with 11 bases lining up with TRBD1. Trimming at V came to 5 bases and at J to 7 bases, leaving 13 bases not matched to a gene. Germline V CDR1 and CDR2: LNHDA, SQIVND (reference sequence). The CDR3 loop spans 17 amino acids. The CDR3 DNA sequence: TGTGCCAGTAGTCCCGGGCGGACAGGGGGCGTCGGGCAGCCCCAGCATTTT. Translating it yields CASSPGRTGGVGQPQHF.

The V call is TRBV29-1, the J call TRBJ2-5; D may be TRBD1 (5 bases). Trimming left V 4 bases short and J 4 bases short, with 10 bases between. Germline-derived CDR1 and CDR2 are SQVTM and ANQGSEA. This CDR3 spans 12 amino acids. CDR3 protein: CSVVVQGETQYF. The CDR3, as DNA: TGCAGCGTTGTGGTGCAGGGAGAGACCCAGTACTTC.

The chain joins TRBV4-1 to TRBJ2-1; D unresolved. The CDR3 sequence is 17 residues long. The ends were cut back, 4 bases at V and 0 bases at J, with 16 bases in the middle. CDR1 MGHRA and CDR2 YSYEKL come from the germline V gene. The CDR3 here is CASSPYPLSSSYNEQFF. The CDR3 coding sequence is TGCGCCAGCAGCCCCTACCCTCTTTCAAGCTCCTACAATGAGCAGTTCTTC.